The clone carrying this T cell receptor (beta chain) has a handful of counts. The antigen is undetermined. This record belongs to a study of Graves' ophthalmopathy and Graves' hyperthyroidism. Points from the study as a whole: Blood repertoires reportedly contained most expanded thyroid clonotypes above 0.001 frequency.

Germline V gene sequence: CDR1 LNHNV, CDR2 YYDKDF (reference sequence). CDR3 length: 14 amino acids. V was cut by 5 bases and J by 3 bases, with 11 bases left in between. Amplification of TCR beta CDR3 regions used RNA transcripts. Second-round multiplex PCR came after first-round RT-PCR with HTBI primers. A single record per CDR3 protein comes from TCRdb applying MiXCR to the multiplex PCR reads. The sample has 1 million to 1.3 million distinct CDR3 sequences, about 36% seen once. Sequenced material: peripheral blood or thyroid tissue (not recorded which). The chain recombines TRBV15 with TRBJ1-3, with D tentatively TRBD1 (6 bases). The TCR originated in an adult man with Graves' hyperthyroidism. CDR3: CATSSGGGGNTIYF. The CDR3 DNA reads TGTGCCACCAGCTCGGGGGGCGGTGGAAACACCATATATTTT.